The 7 T cell receptor beta chains given below trace back to one sample, sequenced in a study of blood T cell repertoires in COVID-19. Sequenced by immunoSEQ multiplex PCR; TCRdb stores in-frame clones only, minus some. The sample holds about 220,000 clones, 83% seen once. Input material: PBMCs or T cells enriched from blood (not recorded which). These receptors came from a woman aged 45-60 years who had been exposed to COVID-19.

The chain carries TRBV19 and TRBJ1-5; D is uncertain. The ends were cut back, 5 bases at V and 9 bases at J, with 8 bases in the middle. This CDR3 region has 11 residues. Germline V gene data show CDR1 as LNHDA and CDR2 as SQIVND (reference sequence). The CDR3 protein is CASSARGPQHF. For the CDR3, the DNA is TGTGCCAGTAGTGCCCGGGGGCCCCAGCATTTT.

This chain uses TRBV6-5 with TRBJ1-5; D is perhaps TRBD1 (5 bases). CDR1 and CDR2 (germline): MNHEY, SVGAGI. V lost 10 bases to trimming and J lost 0 bases, with 16 bases between them. This CDR3 region has 15 residues. In nucleotides, the CDR3 is TGTGCCACTAGGAGGGGACGGCATAGCAATCAGCCCCAGCATTTT. Its translation is CATRRGRHSNQPQHF.

The chain links TRBV7-2 to TRBJ2-2; 13 bases are a match to TRBD2. Trimming at V came to 5 bases and at J to 0 bases, leaving 3 bases not matched to a gene. This CDR3 contains 17 residues. CDR1 is SGHTA, CDR2 FQGNSA, per germline. CDR3 in amino acids: CASSRGLAGANTGELFF. CDR3 DNA sequence: TGTGCCAGCAGCCGCGGACTAGCGGGAGCGAACACCGGGGAGCTGTTTTTT.

The rearrangement links TRBV7-9 to TRBJ2-7; TRBD1 matches 8 bases. Germline CDR1 SEHNR, CDR2 FQNEAQ (reference sequence). With V trimmed by 4 bases and J by 2 bases, 4 bases remained unmatched. This CDR3 spans 14 amino acids. Written as DNA, the CDR3 is TGTGCCAGCAGCTCGGGACAGGCTACCTACGAGCAGTACTTC. It codes for CASSSGQATYEQYF.

The chain carries TRBV9 and TRBJ1-4; no reliable D call. The CDR3 totals 15 residues. V was cut by 2 bases and J by 8 bases, with 16 bases left in between. CDR1 SGDLS and CDR2 YYNGEE come from the germline V gene. The CDR3 coding sequence is TGTGCCAGCAGCGTTGGAGCCTACGGCGGCGAAAAACTGTTTTTT. Residues: CASSVGAYGGEKLFF.

This rearrangement joins TRBV3-1 (or the pseudogene TRBV3-2) to TRBJ1-6; TRBD1 matches 7 bases. The CDR3 sequence is 13 residues long. V lost 10 bases to trimming and J lost 5 bases; unmatched junction nucleotides: 5. Per germline, CDR1 LGHDT and CDR2 YNNKEL (reference sequence). Written as DNA, the CDR3 is TGTGCCACCCGGGACAGAAATAATTCACCCCTCCACTTT. Protein: CATRDRNNSPLHF.

The chain has TRBV3-1 (or the pseudogene TRBV3-2) and TRBJ1-1, with D maybe TRBD1 (6 bases). V lost 4 bases and J lost 6, with 15 bases in between. The CDR3 is 14 amino acids. Germline assignment: CDR1 LGHDT and CDR2 YNNKEL (reference sequence). CDR3: CASSLNRVGAEAFF. The CDR3 nucleotides read TGTGCCAGCAGCCTGAACAGGGTCGGCGCTGAAGCTTTCTTT.